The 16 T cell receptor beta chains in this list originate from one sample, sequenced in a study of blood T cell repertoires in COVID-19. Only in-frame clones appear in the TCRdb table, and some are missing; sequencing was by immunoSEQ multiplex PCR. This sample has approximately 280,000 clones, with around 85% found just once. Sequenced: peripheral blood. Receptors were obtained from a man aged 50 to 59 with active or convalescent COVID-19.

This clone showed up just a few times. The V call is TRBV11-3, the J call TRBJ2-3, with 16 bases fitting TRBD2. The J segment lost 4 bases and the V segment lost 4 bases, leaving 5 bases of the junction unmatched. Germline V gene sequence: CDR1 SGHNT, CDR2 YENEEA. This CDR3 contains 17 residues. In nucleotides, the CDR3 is TGTGCCAGCAGCTCGGGACTAGCGGGAGGGACGGCAGATACGCAGTATTTT. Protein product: CASSSGLAGGTADTQYF.

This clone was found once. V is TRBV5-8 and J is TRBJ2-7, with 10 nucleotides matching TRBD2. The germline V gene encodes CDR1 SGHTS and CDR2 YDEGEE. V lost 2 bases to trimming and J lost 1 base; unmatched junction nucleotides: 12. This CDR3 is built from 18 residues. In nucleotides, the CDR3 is TGTGCCAGCAGCTTCGGGTTAGATAGCGGGAGGCCTTCCTACGAGCAGTACTTC. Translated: CASSFGLDSGRPSYEQYF. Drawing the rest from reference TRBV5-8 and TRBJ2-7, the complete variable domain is EAGVTQSPTHLIKTRGQQATLRCSPISGHTSVYWYQQALGLGLQFLLWYDEGEERNRGNFPPRFSGRQFPNYSSELNVNALELEDSALYLCASSFGLDSGRPSYEQYFGPGTRLTVT.

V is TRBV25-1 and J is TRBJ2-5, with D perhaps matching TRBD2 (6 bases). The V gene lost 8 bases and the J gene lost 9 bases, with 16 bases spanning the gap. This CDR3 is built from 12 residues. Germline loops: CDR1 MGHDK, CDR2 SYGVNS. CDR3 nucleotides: TGTGCCAGCGCCTTCGGAGGGGTAGCCCAGTACTTC. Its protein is CASAFGGVAQYF.

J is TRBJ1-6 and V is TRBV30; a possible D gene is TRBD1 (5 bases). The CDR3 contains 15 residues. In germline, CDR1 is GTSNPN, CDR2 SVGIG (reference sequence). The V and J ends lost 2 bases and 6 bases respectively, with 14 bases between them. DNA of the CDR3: TGTGCCTGGAGTAAGGGGCAGCGGGGTAATTCACCCCTCCACTTT. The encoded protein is CAWSKGQRGNSPLHF.

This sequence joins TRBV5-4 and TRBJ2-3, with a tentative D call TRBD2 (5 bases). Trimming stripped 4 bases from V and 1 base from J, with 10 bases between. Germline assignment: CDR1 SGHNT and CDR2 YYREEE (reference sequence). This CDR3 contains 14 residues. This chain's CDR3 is CASSPGGRTDTQYF. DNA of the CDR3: TGTGCCAGCAGCCCCGGAGGTCGCACAGATACGCAGTATTTT. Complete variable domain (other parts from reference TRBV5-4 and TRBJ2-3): ETGVTQSPTHLIKTRGQQVTLRCSSQSGHNTVSWYQQALGQGPQFIFQYYREEENGRGNFPPRFSGLQFPNYSSELNVNALELDDSALYLCASSPGGRTDTQYFGPGTRLTVL.

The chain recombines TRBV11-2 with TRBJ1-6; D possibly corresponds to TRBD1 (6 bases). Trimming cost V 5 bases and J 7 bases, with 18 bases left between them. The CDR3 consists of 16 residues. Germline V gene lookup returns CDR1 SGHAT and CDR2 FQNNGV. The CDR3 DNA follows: TGTGCCAGCAGCGAGGGGGGGCAGGGGACAAATTCACCCCTCCACTTT. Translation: CASSEGGQGTNSPLHF.

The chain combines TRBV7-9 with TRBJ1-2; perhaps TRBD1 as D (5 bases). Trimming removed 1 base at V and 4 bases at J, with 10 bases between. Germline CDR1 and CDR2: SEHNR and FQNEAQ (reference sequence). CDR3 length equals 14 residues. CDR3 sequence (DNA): TGTGCCAGCAGCTTAGTGGGACTCCTCTATGGCTACACCTTC. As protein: CASSLVGLLYGYTF.

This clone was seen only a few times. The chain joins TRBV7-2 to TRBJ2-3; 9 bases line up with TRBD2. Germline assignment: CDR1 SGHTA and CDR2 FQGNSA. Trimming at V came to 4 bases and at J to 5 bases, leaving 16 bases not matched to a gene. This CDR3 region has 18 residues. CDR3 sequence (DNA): TGTGCCAGCAGCTCCCCATCGGGGGCTAGCGGGATTGGAGATACGCAGTATTTT. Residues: CASSSPSGASGIGDTQYF. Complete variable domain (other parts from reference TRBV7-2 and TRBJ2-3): GAGVSQSPSNKVTEKGKDVELRCDPISGHTALYWYRQSLGQGLEFLIYFQGNSAPDKSGLPSDRFSAERTGGSVSTLTIQRTQQEDSAVYLCASSSPSGASGIGDTQYFGPGTRLTVL.

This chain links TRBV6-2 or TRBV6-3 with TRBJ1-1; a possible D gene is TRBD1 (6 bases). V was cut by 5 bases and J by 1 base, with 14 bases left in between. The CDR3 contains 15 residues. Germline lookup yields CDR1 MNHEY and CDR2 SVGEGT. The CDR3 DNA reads TGTGCCAGCAGTGCCCGACAGGTTCAGAACACTGAAGCTTTCTTT. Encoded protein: CASSARQVQNTEAFF.

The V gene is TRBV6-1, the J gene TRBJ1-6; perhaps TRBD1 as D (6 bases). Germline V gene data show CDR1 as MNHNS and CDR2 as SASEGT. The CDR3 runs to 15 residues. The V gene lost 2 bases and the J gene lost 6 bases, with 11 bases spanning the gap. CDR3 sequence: CASSETTGLNSPLHF. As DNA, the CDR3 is TGTGCCAGCAGTGAAACGACAGGCCTTAATTCACCCCTCCACTTT.

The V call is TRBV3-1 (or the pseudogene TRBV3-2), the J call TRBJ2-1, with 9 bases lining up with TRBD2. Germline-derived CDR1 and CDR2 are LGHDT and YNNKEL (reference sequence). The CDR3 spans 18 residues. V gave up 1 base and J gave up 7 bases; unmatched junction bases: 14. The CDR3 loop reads CASSQGAPGGRGLNEQFF. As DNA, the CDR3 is TGTGCCAGCAGCCAAGGCGCCCCAGGCGGGAGGGGTCTTAATGAGCAGTTCTTC.

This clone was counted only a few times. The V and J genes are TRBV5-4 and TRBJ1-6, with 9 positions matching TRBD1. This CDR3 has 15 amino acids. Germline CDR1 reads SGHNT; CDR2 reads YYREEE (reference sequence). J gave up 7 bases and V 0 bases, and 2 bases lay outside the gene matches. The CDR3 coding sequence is TGTGCCAGCAGCTTGGTGGGGACAGGGAATTCACCCCTCCACTTT. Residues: CASSLVGTGNSPLHF.

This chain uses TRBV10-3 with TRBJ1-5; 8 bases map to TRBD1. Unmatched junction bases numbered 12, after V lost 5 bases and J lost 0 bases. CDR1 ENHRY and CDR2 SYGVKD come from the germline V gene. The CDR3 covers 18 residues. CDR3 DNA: TGTGCCATCAGTAATTCCGGGACAGGCTCGATTAGCAATCAGCCCCAGCATTTT. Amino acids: CAISNSGTGSISNQPQHF.

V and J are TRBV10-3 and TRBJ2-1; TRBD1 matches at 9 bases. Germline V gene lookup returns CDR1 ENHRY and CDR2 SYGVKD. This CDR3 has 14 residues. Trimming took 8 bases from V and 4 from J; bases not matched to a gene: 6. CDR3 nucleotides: TGTGCCATCTCCGGGACAGGGCTTTACAATGAGCAGTTCTTC. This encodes CAISGTGLYNEQFF.

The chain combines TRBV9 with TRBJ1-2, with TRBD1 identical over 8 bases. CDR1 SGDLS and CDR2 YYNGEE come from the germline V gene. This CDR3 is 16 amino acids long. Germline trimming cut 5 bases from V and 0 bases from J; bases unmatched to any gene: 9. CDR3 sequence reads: CASRQGDTLANYGYTF. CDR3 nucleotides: TGTGCCAGCAGACAGGGGGATACCCTCGCTAACTATGGCTACACCTTC.

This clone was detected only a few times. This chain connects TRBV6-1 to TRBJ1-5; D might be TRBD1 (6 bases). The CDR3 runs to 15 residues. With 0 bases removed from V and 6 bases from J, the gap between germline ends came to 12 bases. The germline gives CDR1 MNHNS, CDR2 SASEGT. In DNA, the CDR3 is TGTGCCAGCAGTGAAGCGGAGACAGGATTTCAGCCCCAGCATTTT. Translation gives CASSEAETGFQPQHF.